This T cell receptor (beta chain) was sequenced in a study of OX40 agonist ivuxolimab in advanced cancers. Across the whole study: The drug used for patients, ivuxolimab, was an agonistic anti-OX40 (CD134) antibody. Points from the study as a whole: CD8+ T cells were the subset that, on average, had more expanded clones than CD4+.

About this clone: What it binds is unknown.

Trimming took 0 bases from V and 3 from J, leaving 15 bases between them. Germline loops: CDR1 SGHRS, CDR2 YFSETQ. The CDR3 is 16 residues long. Profiled with immunoSEQ multiplex PCR; TCRdb holds only in-frame clones, not every one. The table shows 65,000 to 75,000 clones, with more than 70% occurring only once. The origin of this receptor is an adult with an advanced solid tumor such as melanoma, head and neck, liver or kidney cancer. The chain carries TRBV5-1 and TRBJ1-1, with no clear D. The specimen was CD4+ or CD8+ T cells sorted from blood, collected in a trial of the OX40 agonist ivuxolimab. The CDR3 nucleotides read TGCGCCAGCAGCTTGGTGACGAGCCTCTGGCACACTGAAGCTTTCTTT. Residues: CASSLVTSLWHTEAFF.